This passage covers 29 T cell receptor beta chains from one sample sequenced in a study of cytomegalovirus exposure and HLA in healthy donors. PCR was performed using 60 Vbeta and 13 Jbeta primers. Sequencing was performed with immunoSEQ multiplex PCR; in TCRdb, only in-frame clones are kept and a portion is missing. This table has about 150,000 clones, roughly three quarters appearing once. The sample taken for sequencing was PBMCs. These receptors were obtained from a human donor in good health.

This rearrangement joins TRBV29-1 to TRBJ2-3; 12 positions agree with TRBD1. Germline CDR1 is SQVTM and CDR2 is ANQGSEA. CDR3 length: 14 residues. Trimming cost V 3 bases and J 4 bases; bases outside gene matches: 2. This CDR3 reads CSVDWDRGPDTQYF. CDR3 sequence (DNA): TGCAGCGTTGATTGGGACAGGGGGCCAGATACGCAGTATTTT.

This chain links TRBV28 with TRBJ2-1, with D possibly being TRBD2 (5 bases). V was cut by 6 bases and J by 5 bases, with 20 bases left in between. Germline CDR1 is MDHEN and CDR2 is SYDVKM. The CDR3 is made up of 16 amino acids. The CDR3 nucleotides read TGTGCCAGCAGCCCATGGGTAGCGATTTCCCACAATGAGCAGTTCTTC. Amino acids: CASSPWVAISHNEQFF. Full variable domain (remainder filled in from reference TRBV28 and TRBJ2-1): DVKVTQSSRYLVKRTGEKVFLECVQDMDHENMFWYRQDPGLGLRLIYFSYDVKMKEKGDIPEGYSVSREKKERFSLILESASTNQTSMYLCASSPWVAISHNEQFFGPGTRLTVL.

V and J are TRBV4-2 and TRBJ1-5; no clear D gene. The CDR3 loop spans 17 amino acids. V gave up 0 bases and J gave up 2 bases, with 14 bases separating them. Germline assignment: CDR1 LGHNA and CDR2 YNFKEQ. DNA for the CDR3: TGTGCCAGCAGCCAAGAACAAAATAACATTGGCAATCAGCCCCAGCATTTT. Translating it yields CASSQEQNNIGNQPQHF.

Of note for this clone: Mismatch with germline at one junction end may stem from a read error. V and J are TRBV6-5 and TRBJ1-4; perhaps TRBD1 as D (6 bases). This CDR3 region has 15 residues. Looked up from germline, CDR1 is MNHEY and CDR2 is SVGAGI. The CDR3 nucleotides read TGTGCCAGCAGTTACTCGTCGACAGGAAATGGAAAACTGTTTTTT. It translates to CASSYSSTGNGKLFF.

Only a few counts were recorded for this clone. V is TRBV9 and J is TRBJ2-7, with 9 bases aligning to TRBD1. Trimming cost V 4 bases and J 2 bases; bases outside gene matches: 7. CDR1 and CDR2 (germline): SGDLS, YYNGEE. This CDR3 region has 15 residues. CDR3 amino acids: CASSTGQGTPYEQYF. CDR3 bases: TGTGCCAGCAGCACGGGACAGGGTACCCCCTACGAGCAGTACTTC. Full variable domain (outside the CDR3, taken from reference TRBV9 and TRBJ2-7): DSGVTQTPKHLITATGQRVTLRCSPRSGDLSVYWYQQSLDQGLQFLIQYYNGEERAKGNILERFSAQQFPDLHSELNLSSLELGDSALYFCASSTGQGTPYEQYFGPGTRLTVT.

The chain has TRBV30 and TRBJ1-1, with D possibly matching TRBD1 (5 bases). The CDR3 covers 12 residues. Trimming left V 6 bases short and J 4 bases short, with 12 bases between. Germline loops: CDR1 GTSNPN, CDR2 SVGIG (reference sequence). The CDR3 protein is CACQGTLTEAFF. CDR3 coding DNA: TGTGCCTGTCAGGGAACCCTCACTGAAGCTTTCTTT.

As DNA, the CDR3 is TGTGCCAGCAGCTCCACCCTCGACAGCCACAATGAGCAGTTCTTC. It encodes CASSSTLDSHNEQFF. The chain couples TRBV5-6 to TRBJ2-1; D might be TRBD1 (5 bases). Trimming took 3 bases from V and 5 from J, leaving 15 bases between them. Germline values: CDR1 SGHDT, CDR2 YYEEEE. This CDR3 comprises 15 residues.

The rearrangement uses TRBV6-5 and TRBJ2-4, with 7 bases aligning to TRBD1. After removal of 6 bases from V and 9 bases from J, the junction contained 14 bases not matched to a gene. The CDR3 is made up of 15 amino acids. The germline CDR1 and CDR2 sequences are MNHEY and SVGAGI. CDR3 region: CASRARQGWSGIQYF. CDR3 bases: TGTGCCAGCAGGGCTAGACAGGGATGGTCGGGCATTCAGTACTTC.

The gene calls are TRBV9 and TRBJ2-1; D perhaps matches TRBD1 (7 bases). Trimming pared 0 bases from V and 3 bases from J, leaving 34 bases between. The germline gives CDR1 SGDLS, CDR2 YYNGEE. This CDR3 region has 23 residues. CDR3 coding DNA: TGTGCCAGCAGCGTAGAGAAAGAAGGAGGGGCAGGGGGATTTAACTACTACTACAATGAGCAGTTCTTC. It translates to CASSVEKEGGAGGFNYYYNEQFF.

The CDR3 is CASSQDRYEQFF. In DNA, the CDR3 is TGCGCCAGCAGCCAAGATCGTTATGAGCAGTTCTTC. The chain employs TRBV4-1 and TRBJ2-1; the D is unclear. CDR1 and CDR2 from the germline V gene are MGHRA and YSYEKL. Trimming left V 0 bases short and J 8 bases short, with 5 bases between. CDR3 length: 12 residues.

The genes are TRBV7-8 and TRBJ1-2, with D uncertain. The CDR3 is 14 amino acids. Per the germline V gene, CDR1 is SGHVS and CDR2 is FQNEAQ. Trimming shortened V by 1 base and J by 7 bases, and 13 bases separated the two germline ends. This CDR3 is CASSLEESTGGYTF. The DNA of the CDR3 is TGTGCCAGCAGCTTAGAAGAGTCGACTGGTGGCTACACCTTC.

The chain is built from TRBV4-1 and TRBJ2-3; possibly TRBD2 for D (5 bases). The V gene lost 1 base and the J gene lost 2 bases, with 10 bases spanning the gap. CDR3 length: 15 amino acids. Germline assignment: CDR1 MGHRA and CDR2 YSYEKL. The CDR3 DNA reads TGCGCCAGCAGCCAAGTCGGACTCCCCACAGATACGCAGTATTTT. This translates into CASSQVGLPTDTQYF.

The table lists this clone with a few counts. The chain is built from TRBV7-3 and TRBJ2-5; D possibly corresponds to TRBD1 (5 bases). This CDR3 spans 15 amino acids. Germline assignment: CDR1 SGHTA and CDR2 FQGTGA. V was pared by 6 bases and J by 5 bases, with 19 bases between. The CDR3 sequence: CASSPTPVGAETQYF. The CDR3 region has the DNA TGTGCCAGCAGTCCCACCCCGGTAGGGGCGGAGACCCAGTACTTC.

The chain links TRBV7-9 to TRBJ2-2; 7 nucleotides line up with TRBD1. V dropped 5 bases and J dropped 7; count of bases not matched to a gene: 13. The CDR3 sequence is 16 residues long. CDR1 and CDR2 (germline): SEHNR, FQNEAQ (reference sequence). CDR3: CASSPPQGERDGELFF. In nucleotides, the CDR3 is TGTGCCAGCAGCCCCCCCCAGGGGGAACGGGACGGGGAGCTGTTTTTT.

CDR3 protein: CASSHQPGQGDSVTNTGELFF. The CDR3 nucleotides read TGCGCCAGCAGCCACCAACCGGGACAGGGGGACTCGGTGACGAACACCGGGGAGCTGTTTTTT. The chain joins TRBV4-1 to TRBJ2-2, with 11 bases that match TRBD1. The V segment lost 3 bases and the J segment 0 bases; nucleotides outside the gene matches: 15. Germline lookup yields CDR1 MGHRA and CDR2 YSYEKL. This CDR3 has 21 residues.

Comment on this clone: At one end the junction does not follow the germline gene, possibly because of a read error. The rearrangement links TRBV6-6 to TRBJ1-3; 8 nucleotides agree with TRBD1. The CDR3 contains 16 residues. Germline lookup yields CDR1 MNHNY and CDR2 SVGAGI (reference sequence). CDR3 loop: CASSYSKPGGLNTIYF. In DNA form, the CDR3 reads TGTGCCAGCAGCTACTCGAAGCCAGGGGGCCTAAACACCATATATTTT.

The rearrangement uses TRBV19 and TRBJ1-1, with 9 bases that match TRBD1. In germline, CDR1 is LNHDA, CDR2 SQIVND (reference sequence). The V and J ends lost 7 bases and 1 base, in that order; junction bases with no gene match: 4. This CDR3 comprises 14 residues. The CDR3 loop is CASTRTGANTEAFF. The CDR3 DNA is TGTGCCAGTACTAGGACAGGGGCGAACACTGAAGCTTTCTTT.

The rearrangement links TRBV25-1 to TRBJ1-2; 7 nucleotides agree with TRBD1. The germline V gene has CDR1 MGHDK and CDR2 SYGVNS. This CDR3 is 12 amino acids long. V shed 3 bases, J shed 7 bases, and the junction held 2 bases outside the gene matches. The CDR3 loop is CASSDRQGGYTF. The CDR3 DNA sequence: TGTGCCAGCAGTGACCGACAGGGTGGCTACACCTTC.

V gene TRBV29-1 combines with J gene TRBJ2-1; D gene ambiguous. This CDR3 is built from 12 residues. Germline-derived CDR1 and CDR2 are SQVTM and ANQGSEA. The V and J ends lost 7 bases and 0 bases respectively, with 7 bases between them. The CDR3 region is CSGRSSYNEQFF. The DNA for the CDR3 is TGCAGCGGACGGAGCTCCTACAATGAGCAGTTCTTC.

The chain has TRBV7-9 and TRBJ2-2, with TRBD2 identical over 10 bases. This CDR3 has 16 amino acids. J gave up 3 bases and V 5 bases, and 6 bases lay outside the gene matches. CDR1 and CDR2 (germline): SEHNR, FQNEAQ (reference sequence). The CDR3 spells CASSPTSGAHTGELFF. The CDR3 bases are TGTGCCAGCAGCCCAACTAGCGGGGCTCACACCGGGGAGCTGTTTTTT.

The chain employs TRBV25-1 and TRBJ2-1, with 7 bases fitting TRBD2. Per germline, CDR1 MGHDK and CDR2 SYGVNS. The CDR3 covers 17 residues. With 4 bases clipped from V and 7 bases from J, the junction kept 16 bases outside the gene matches. CDR3 DNA sequence: TGTGCCAGCAGTGCCCCCACCTCGGGCGGGGGATTTAATGAGCAGTTCTTC. This encodes CASSAPTSGGGFNEQFF. Full variable domain (missing parts from reference TRBV25-1 and TRBJ2-1): EADIYQTPRYLVIGTGKKITLECSQTMGHDKMYWYQQDPGMELHLIHYSYGVNSTEKGDLSSESTVSRIRTEHFPLTLESARPSHTSQYLCASSAPTSGGGFNEQFFGPGTRLTVL.

The gene calls are TRBV28 and TRBJ2-1; the match to TRBD2 covers 7 bases. The germline V gene has CDR1 MDHEN and CDR2 SYDVKM. V lost 5 bases, J lost 4 bases, and 14 bases stayed unmatched. The CDR3 contains 17 residues. This chain's CDR3 is CASSPLTGGRGYNEQFF. Here the CDR3 DNA reads TGTGCCAGCAGTCCACTAACGGGCGGGAGAGGGTACAATGAGCAGTTCTTC.

The genes are TRBV2 and TRBJ1-4; TRBD1 aligns across 7 bases. V gave up 6 bases and J gave up 6 bases; unmatched junction bases: 7. Per germline, CDR1 SNHLY and CDR2 FYNNEI. This CDR3 comprises 14 residues. CDR3 sequence reads: CASSKLTGYEKLFF. CDR3 bases: TGTGCCAGCAGCAAACTGACAGGGTATGAAAAACTGTTTTTT.

Written as DNA, the CDR3 is TGTGCCAGCAGCCGGGGTGGGAGTCTCACTGAAGCTTTCTTT. Its protein is CASSRGGSLTEAFF. The rearrangement links TRBV7-9 to TRBJ1-1; D unresolved. Per germline, CDR1 SEHNR and CDR2 FQNEAQ (reference sequence). Trimming took 5 bases from V and 4 from J, leaving 14 bases between them. The CDR3 is 14 residues long.

The V call is TRBV7-2, the J call TRBJ2-7, with TRBD1 as a possible D gene (5 bases). There are 14 residues in the CDR3. Looked up from germline, CDR1 is SGHTA and CDR2 is FQGNSA. Trimming removed 2 bases at V and 2 bases at J, with 10 bases between. The CDR3 nucleotides read TGTGCCAGCAGCTTAAGCAGGGTACCCTACGAGCAGTACTTC. Its protein is CASSLSRVPYEQYF.

The chain uses TRBV7-8 and TRBJ2-1, with TRBD2 identical over 9 bases. This CDR3 spans 16 amino acids. V lost 5 bases and J lost 0; bases outside the gene matches: 5. Germline values: CDR1 SGHVS, CDR2 FQNEAQ. The DNA for the CDR3 is TGTGCCAGCAGCCCCCTTAGCGGGAGCTCCTACAATGAGCAGTTCTTC. This sequence encodes CASSPLSGSSYNEQFF.

This chain connects TRBV7-2 to TRBJ2-5, with 7 nucleotides matching TRBD1. Trimming at V came to 3 bases and at J to 7 bases, leaving 8 bases not matched to a gene. This CDR3 is 14 amino acids long. Looked up from germline, CDR1 is SGHTA and CDR2 is FQGNSA. The CDR3 sequence: CASSFHRGRWTQYF. The CDR3 nucleotides are TGTGCCAGCAGCTTCCACAGGGGTAGATGGACCCAGTACTTC.

The chain is built from TRBV7-9 and TRBJ1-1, with 7 bases matching TRBD1. The CDR3 is made up of 18 amino acids. The germline V gene encodes CDR1 SEHNR and CDR2 FQNEAQ (reference sequence). J was trimmed by 5 bases and V by 0 bases; bases with no gene match: 15. The CDR3 coding sequence is TGTGCCAGCAGCTTAGCGCAAAGGGGGCGGATCCAGGGGACTGAAGCTTTCTTT. Protein sequence: CASSLAQRGRIQGTEAFF.

The V gene is TRBV10-2, the J gene TRBJ1-2; weak D call: TRBD1 (6 bases). V lost 2 bases, J lost 8 bases, and 18 bases lay in between. Germline CDR1 reads WSHSY; CDR2 reads SAAADI. This CDR3 is 15 amino acids long. CDR3: CASSEPVDRSNGYTF. CDR3 nucleotides: TGCGCCAGCAGTGAGCCCGTGGACAGATCGAACGGCTACACCTTC.